The 14 T cell receptor beta chains below were found in one sample sequenced in a study of cytomegalovirus exposure and HLA in healthy donors. A multiplex PCR was run with 60 Vbeta primers and 13 Jbeta primers. Repertoires were generated with immunoSEQ multiplex PCR, while TCRdb's copy carries only in-frame clones and drops some. The sample yields 180,000 or so clones, roughly 80% seen once. Sequenced material: PBMCs. All receptors derive from a girl between 5 and 17 years old in good health and CMV-seropositive.

The chain links TRBV18 to TRBJ1-4, with D tentatively TRBD1 (6 bases). V lost 5 bases and J 0 bases, leaving 10 bases between the germline ends. The CDR3 spans 15 residues. The germline V gene encodes CDR1 KGHSH and CDR2 LQKENI. The CDR3, as DNA: TGTGCCAGCTCATCCCACAGGGCAACTAATGAAAAACTGTTTTTT. This sequence encodes CASSSHRATNEKLFF.

The chain has TRBV9 and TRBJ2-1, with 8 bases matching TRBD2. This CDR3 spans 16 amino acids. Germline V gene data show CDR1 as SGDLS and CDR2 as YYNGEE. J gave up 3 bases and V 1 base, and 6 bases lay outside the gene matches. Here the CDR3 DNA reads TGTGCCAGCAGCGTACATAGCGGGAACGACTACAATGAGCAGTTCTTC. Protein: CASSVHSGNDYNEQFF.

The gene calls are TRBV4-3 and TRBJ2-4, with D possibly TRBD2 on 6 matching bases. The CDR3 is 14 amino acids. The V gene's germline CDR1 is LGHNA and CDR2 YSLEER. The ends were cut back, 1 base at V and 10 bases at J, with 14 bases in the middle. The CDR3: CASSQGGDFSIQYF. The CDR3 DNA reads as TGCGCCAGCAGCCAAGGAGGGGACTTTTCGATTCAGTACTTC.

V and J are TRBV2 and TRBJ2-7; the match to TRBD2 covers 7 bases. The CDR3 has 14 residues. V lost 6 bases to trimming and J lost 1 base; unmatched junction nucleotides: 6. CDR1 is SNHLY, CDR2 FYNNEI, per germline. The CDR3 sequence: CASRETSPSYEQYF. In DNA form, the CDR3 reads TGTGCCAGCAGGGAGACTAGCCCTTCCTACGAGCAGTACTTC.

The chain links TRBV19 to TRBJ2-7; unclear D gene. CDR1 is LNHDA and CDR2 is SQIVND in the germline V gene (reference sequence). Trimming took off 3 bases at V and 2 bases at J, with 8 bases between the two ends. The CDR3 is made up of 13 amino acids. CDR3 loop: CASSIAQPYEQYF. CDR3 bases: TGTGCCAGTAGTATCGCACAGCCCTACGAGCAGTACTTC.

J is TRBJ2-3 and V is TRBV4-2, with D unclear. V shed 0 bases and J shed 4 bases, with 17 bases lying between them. The length of the CDR3 is 17 residues. In germline, CDR1 is LGHNA, CDR2 YNFKEQ. The CDR3: CASSQDPLQRWADTQYF. The CDR3 nucleotides read TGTGCCAGCAGCCAAGATCCCCTTCAGAGGTGGGCAGATACGCAGTATTTT.

This clone was seen a handful of times. This chain links TRBV19 with TRBJ1-5; the D gene is possibly TRBD1 (6 bases). This CDR3 spans 15 amino acids. V was pared by 2 bases and J by 3 bases, with 11 bases between. CDR1 and CDR2 (germline): LNHDA, SQIVND (reference sequence). The CDR3 loop is CASSIQQGFNQPQHF. The CDR3 region has the DNA TGTGCCAGTAGTATACAGCAGGGGTTCAATCAGCCCCAGCATTTT.

This clone turned up a few times. This rearrangement joins TRBV6-1 to TRBJ1-2, with a tentative D call TRBD1 (5 bases). Per germline, CDR1 MNHNS and CDR2 SASEGT. Between the trimmed V and J ends, which lost 5 bases and 5 bases, there was a span of 15 bases. The CDR3 sequence is 14 residues long. The CDR3, as DNA: TGTGCCAGCAGTCCAGGGTCACTTCTATATGGCTACACCTTC. Translation: CASSPGSLLYGYTF.

This chain connects TRBV4-1 to TRBJ1-2; 7 positions agree with TRBD1. Per germline, CDR1 MGHRA and CDR2 YSYEKL. The length of the CDR3 is 14 residues. V shed 3 bases, J shed 8 bases, and the junction held 9 bases outside the gene matches. The CDR3 DNA sequence: TGCGCCAGCAGCCATGCTCAGGGGGAAGGAGGCTACACCTTC. This encodes CASSHAQGEGGYTF.

The chain has TRBV5-1 and TRBJ1-1; D is perhaps TRBD1 (6 bases). Germline loops: CDR1 SGHRS, CDR2 YFSETQ. Deletions cut 3 bases from V and 4 bases from J, with 13 bases between. CDR3 length: 14 residues. The CDR3 here is CASSSYRVSTEAFF. The CDR3 nucleotides read TGCGCCAGCAGCTCGTACAGGGTTAGCACTGAAGCTTTCTTT.

Only a few counts were recorded for this clone. The V gene is TRBV5-4, the J gene TRBJ2-2; the match to TRBD1 covers 7 bases. Losses at the gene ends were 2 bases for V and 6 bases for J; bases not matched to a gene: 4. The CDR3 loop spans 14 amino acids. Germline V gene lookup returns CDR1 SGHNT and CDR2 YYREEE (reference sequence). CDR3: CASSFTGEPGELFF. CDR3 coding DNA: TGTGCCAGCAGCTTTACAGGGGAGCCCGGGGAGCTGTTTTTT.

The chain is built from TRBV7-8 and TRBJ2-7; D gene unclear. Between the trimmed V and J ends, which lost 0 bases and 2 bases, there was a span of 11 bases. CDR1 SGHVS and CDR2 FQNEAQ come from the germline V gene. This CDR3 has 15 residues. CDR3 sequence: CASSLAQVPPYEQYF. The CDR3 coding sequence is TGTGCCAGCAGCTTAGCGCAGGTACCTCCCTACGAGCAGTACTTC.

The rearrangement uses TRBV7-2 and TRBJ2-1; 7 positions agree with TRBD2. V lost 3 bases, J lost 13 bases, and 6 bases stayed unmatched. CDR3 length equals 12 residues. Germline values: CDR1 SGHTA, CDR2 FQGNSA. In nucleotides, the CDR3 is TGTGCCAGCAGCTTTTCGGGAGGAAGTCAGTTCTTC. Translation: CASSFSGGSQFF.

This clone was picked up one time. This chain joins TRBV2 and TRBJ2-5; 8 bases fit TRBD2. J gave up 4 bases and V 6 bases, and 10 bases lay outside the gene matches. Germline lookup yields CDR1 SNHLY and CDR2 FYNNEI. The CDR3 spans 15 residues. In DNA, the CDR3 is TGTGCCAGCAGCCTCCCCGGGGGGGGCCGAGAGACCCAGTACTTC. Translating it yields CASSLPGGGRETQYF.